This TCR beta chain stems from a study of CD8+CD57+ T cells in acquired aplastic anemia. This CDR3 is built from 18 residues. The V gene's germline CDR1 is SNHLY and CDR2 FYNNEI. V was pared by 5 bases and J by 4 bases, with 17 bases of the junction left unmatched. The template for TCR beta VDJ and CDR3 sequence profiling was genomic DNA. TCRdb ran MiXCR on the reads and lists one entry per CDR3 protein. Of some 170,000 distinct CDR3 sequences in the sample, roughly 43% were seen once. Sequencing involved patients with CD8+CD57+ cell expansion previously shown by flow cytometry. Patients, without exception, had severe acquired aplastic anemia.

The TCR originated in a human donor with aplastic anemia. Specimen: sorted CD4+, CD8+, or CD8+CD57+ T cells (not recorded which) from PBMCs. The rearrangement joins TRBV2 to TRBJ2-5; 9 bases line up with TRBD2. The DNA of the CDR3 is TGTGCCAGCAGTTACGCGACCCACCTGAGCGGGGGGACAGAGACCCAGTACTTC. It yields the protein CASSYATHLSGGTETQYF.